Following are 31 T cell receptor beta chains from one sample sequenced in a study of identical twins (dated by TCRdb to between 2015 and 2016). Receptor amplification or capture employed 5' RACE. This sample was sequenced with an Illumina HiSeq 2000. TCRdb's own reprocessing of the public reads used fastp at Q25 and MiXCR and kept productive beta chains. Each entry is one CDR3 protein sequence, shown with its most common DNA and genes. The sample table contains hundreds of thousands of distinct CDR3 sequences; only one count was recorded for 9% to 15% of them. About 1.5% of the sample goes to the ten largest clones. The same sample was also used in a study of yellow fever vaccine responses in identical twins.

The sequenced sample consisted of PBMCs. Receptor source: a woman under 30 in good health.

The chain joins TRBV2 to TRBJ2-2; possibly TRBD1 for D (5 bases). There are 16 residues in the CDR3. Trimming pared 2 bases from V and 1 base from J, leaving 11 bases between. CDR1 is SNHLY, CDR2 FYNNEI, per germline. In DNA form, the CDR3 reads TGTGCCAGCAGTGAACAAGGGGCCCAGAACACCGGGGAGCTGTTTTTT. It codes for CASSEQGAQNTGELFF.

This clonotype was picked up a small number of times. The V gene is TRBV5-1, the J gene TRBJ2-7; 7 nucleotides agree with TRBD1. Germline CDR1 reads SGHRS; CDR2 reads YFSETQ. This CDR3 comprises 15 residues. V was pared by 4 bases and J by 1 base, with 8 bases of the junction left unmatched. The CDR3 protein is CASSPPGTASYEQYF. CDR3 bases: TGCGCCAGCAGCCCGCCTGGGACAGCTTCCTACGAGCAGTACTTC.

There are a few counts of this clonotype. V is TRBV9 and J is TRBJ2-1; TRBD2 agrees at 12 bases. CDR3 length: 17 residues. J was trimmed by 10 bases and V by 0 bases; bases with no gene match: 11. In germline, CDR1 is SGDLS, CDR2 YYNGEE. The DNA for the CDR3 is TGTGCCAGCAGCGTAGCACTAGCGGGAGGAACCTACTGGGAGCAGTTCTTC. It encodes CASSVALAGGTYWEQFF. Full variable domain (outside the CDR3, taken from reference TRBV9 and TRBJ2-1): DSGVTQTPKHLITATGQRVTLRCSPRSGDLSVYWYQQSLDQGLQFLIQYYNGEERAKGNILERFSAQQFPDLHSELNLSSLELGDSALYFCASSVALAGGTYWEQFFGPGTRLTVL.

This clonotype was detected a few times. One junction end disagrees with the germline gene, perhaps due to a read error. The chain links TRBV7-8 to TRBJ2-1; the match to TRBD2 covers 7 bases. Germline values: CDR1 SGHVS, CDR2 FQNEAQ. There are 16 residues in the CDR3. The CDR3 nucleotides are TGTGCCAGCAGCTTAAAAGAACCTCTAGCGGCCAATGGGCAGTTCTTC. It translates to CASSLKEPLAANGQFF.

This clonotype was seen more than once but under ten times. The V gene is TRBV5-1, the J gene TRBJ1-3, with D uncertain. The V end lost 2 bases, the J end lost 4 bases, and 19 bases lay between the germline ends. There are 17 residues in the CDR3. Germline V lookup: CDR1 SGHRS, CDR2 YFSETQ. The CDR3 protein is CASSLAQLSGSGNTIYF. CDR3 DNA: TGCGCCAGCAGCTTAGCCCAGCTATCTGGGTCCGGAAACACCATATATTTT. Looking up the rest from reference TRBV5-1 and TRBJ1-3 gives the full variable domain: KAGVTQTPRYLIKTRGQQVTLSCSPISGHRSVSWYQQTPGQGLQFLFEYFSETQRNKGNFPGRFSGRQFSNSRSEMNVSTLELGDSALYLCASSLAQLSGSGNTIYFGEGSWLTVV.

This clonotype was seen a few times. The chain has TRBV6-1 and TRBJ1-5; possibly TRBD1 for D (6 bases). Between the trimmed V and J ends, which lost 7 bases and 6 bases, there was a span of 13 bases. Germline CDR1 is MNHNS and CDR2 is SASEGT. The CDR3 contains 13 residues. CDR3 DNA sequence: TGTGCCAGCACCAAGACAGGACCTCAGCCCCAGCATTTT. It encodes CASTKTGPQPQHF.

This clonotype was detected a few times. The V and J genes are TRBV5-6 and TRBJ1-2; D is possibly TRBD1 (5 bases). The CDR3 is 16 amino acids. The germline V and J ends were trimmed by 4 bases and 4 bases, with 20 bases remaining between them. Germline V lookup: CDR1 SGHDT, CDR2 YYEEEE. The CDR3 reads CASSRGQTTGGYGYTF. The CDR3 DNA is TGTGCCAGCAGCAGAGGACAAACAACTGGGGGCTATGGCTACACCTTC. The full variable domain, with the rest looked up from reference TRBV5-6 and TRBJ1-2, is DAGVTQSPTHLIKTRGQQVTLRCSPKSGHDTVSWYQQALGQGPQFIFQYYEEEERQRGNFPDRFSGHQFPNYSSELNVNALLLGDSALYLCASSRGQTTGGYGYTFGSGTRLTVV.

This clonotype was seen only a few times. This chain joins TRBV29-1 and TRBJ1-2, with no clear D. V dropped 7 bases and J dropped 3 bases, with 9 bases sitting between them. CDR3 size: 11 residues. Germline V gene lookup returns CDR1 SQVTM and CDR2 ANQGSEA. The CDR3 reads CSGESDYGYTF. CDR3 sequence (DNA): TGCAGCGGCGAATCGGACTATGGCTACACCTTC.

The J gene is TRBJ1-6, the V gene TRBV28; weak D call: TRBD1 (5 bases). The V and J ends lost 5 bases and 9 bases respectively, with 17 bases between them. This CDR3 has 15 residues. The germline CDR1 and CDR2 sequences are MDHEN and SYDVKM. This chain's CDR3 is CASSPGAQRSSPLHF. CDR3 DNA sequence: TGTGCCAGCAGTCCCGGGGCCCAGAGAAGTTCACCCCTCCACTTT.

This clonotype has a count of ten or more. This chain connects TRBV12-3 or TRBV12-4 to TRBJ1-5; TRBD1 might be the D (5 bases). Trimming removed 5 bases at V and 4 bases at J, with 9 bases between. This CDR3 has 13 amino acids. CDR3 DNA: TGTGCCAGCAGTCGGACATGGAATCAGCCCCAGCATTTT. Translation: CASSRTWNQPQHF.

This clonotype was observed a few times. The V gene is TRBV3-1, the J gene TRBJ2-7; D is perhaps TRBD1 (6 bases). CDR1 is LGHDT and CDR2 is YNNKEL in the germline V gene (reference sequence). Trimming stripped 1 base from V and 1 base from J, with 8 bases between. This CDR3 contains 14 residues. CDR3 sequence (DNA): TGTGCCAGCAGCCAAGCGGGACAATCCTACGAGCAGTACTTC. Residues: CASSQAGQSYEQYF.

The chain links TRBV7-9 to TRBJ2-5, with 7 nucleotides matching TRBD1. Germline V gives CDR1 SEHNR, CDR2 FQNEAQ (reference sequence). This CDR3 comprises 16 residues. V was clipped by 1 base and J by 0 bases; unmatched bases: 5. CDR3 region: CASSLGRDSYQETQYF. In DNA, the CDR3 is TGTGCCAGCAGCTTAGGCCGGGACAGCTACCAAGAGACCCAGTACTTC.

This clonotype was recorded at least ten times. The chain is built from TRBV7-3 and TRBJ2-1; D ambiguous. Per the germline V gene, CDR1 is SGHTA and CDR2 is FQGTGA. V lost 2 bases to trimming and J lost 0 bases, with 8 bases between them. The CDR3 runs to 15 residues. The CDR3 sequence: CASSLSRSSYNEQFF. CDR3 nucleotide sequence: TGTGCCAGCAGCTTATCGCGTAGCTCCTACAATGAGCAGTTCTTC. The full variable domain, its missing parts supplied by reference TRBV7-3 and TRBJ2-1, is GAGVSQTPSNKVTEKGKYVELRCDPISGHTALYWYRQSLGQGPEFLIYFQGTGAADDSGLPNDRFFAVRPEGSVSTLKIQRTERGDSAVYLCASSLSRSSYNEQFFGPGTRLTVL.

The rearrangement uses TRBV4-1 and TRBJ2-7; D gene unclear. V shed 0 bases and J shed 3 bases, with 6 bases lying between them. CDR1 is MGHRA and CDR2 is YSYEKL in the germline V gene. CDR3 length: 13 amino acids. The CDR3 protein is CASSQEPNYEQYF. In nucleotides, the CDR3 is TGCGCCAGCAGCCAAGAACCAAACTACGAGCAGTACTTC.

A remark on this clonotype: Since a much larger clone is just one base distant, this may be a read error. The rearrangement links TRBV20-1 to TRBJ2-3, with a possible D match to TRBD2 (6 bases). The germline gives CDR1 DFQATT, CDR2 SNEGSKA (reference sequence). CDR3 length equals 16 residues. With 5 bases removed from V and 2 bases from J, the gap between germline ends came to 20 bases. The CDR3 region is CSADYLTGEFTDTQYF. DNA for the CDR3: TGCAGTGCTGACTACTTAACGGGAGAGTTCACAGATACGCAGTATTTT.

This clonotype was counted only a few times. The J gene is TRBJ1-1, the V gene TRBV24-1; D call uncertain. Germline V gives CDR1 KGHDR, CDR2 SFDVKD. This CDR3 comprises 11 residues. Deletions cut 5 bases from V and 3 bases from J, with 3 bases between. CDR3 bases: TGTGCCACCAGTGGTGACACTGAAGCTTTCTTT. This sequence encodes CATSGDTEAFF.

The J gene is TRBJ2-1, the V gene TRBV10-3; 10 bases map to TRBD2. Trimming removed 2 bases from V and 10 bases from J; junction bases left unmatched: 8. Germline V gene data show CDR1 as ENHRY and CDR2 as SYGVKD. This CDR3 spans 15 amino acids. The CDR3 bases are TGTGCCATCAGTGAGGGGTCTAGCGGGAGTCGGGAGCAGTTCTTC. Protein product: CAISEGSSGSREQFF.

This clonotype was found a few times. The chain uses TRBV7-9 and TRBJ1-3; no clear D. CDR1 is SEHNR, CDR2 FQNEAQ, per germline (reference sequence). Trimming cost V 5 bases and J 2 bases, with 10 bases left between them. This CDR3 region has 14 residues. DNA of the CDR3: TGTGCCAGCAGCGCACGAATCCCTGGAAACACCATATATTTT. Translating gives CASSARIPGNTIYF.

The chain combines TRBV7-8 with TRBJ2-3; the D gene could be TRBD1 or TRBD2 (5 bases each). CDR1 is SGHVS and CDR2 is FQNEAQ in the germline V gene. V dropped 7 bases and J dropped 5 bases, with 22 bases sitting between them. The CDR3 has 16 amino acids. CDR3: CASILRRGTIRDTQYF. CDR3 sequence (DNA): TGTGCCAGCATCCTCCGACGAGGGACGATTCGAGATACGCAGTATTTT.

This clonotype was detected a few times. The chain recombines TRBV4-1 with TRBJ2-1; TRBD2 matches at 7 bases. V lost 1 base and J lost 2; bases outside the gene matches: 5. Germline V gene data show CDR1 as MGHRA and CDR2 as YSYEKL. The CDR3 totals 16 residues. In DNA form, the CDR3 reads TGCGCCAGCAGCCAAGCGAACGGACTAGCCTACAATGAGCAGTTCTTC. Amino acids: CASSQANGLAYNEQFF.

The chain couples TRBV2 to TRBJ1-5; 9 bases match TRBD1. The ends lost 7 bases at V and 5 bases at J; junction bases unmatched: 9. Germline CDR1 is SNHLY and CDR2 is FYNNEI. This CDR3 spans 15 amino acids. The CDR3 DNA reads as TGTGCCAGCAAAAGGGACAGGGTCGTTGATCAGCCCCAGCATTTT. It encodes CASKRDRVVDQPQHF.

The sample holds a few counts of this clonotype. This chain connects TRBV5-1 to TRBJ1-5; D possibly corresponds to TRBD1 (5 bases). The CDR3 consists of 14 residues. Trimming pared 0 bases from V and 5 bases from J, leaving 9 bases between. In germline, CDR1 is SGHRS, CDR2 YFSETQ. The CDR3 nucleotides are TGCGCCAGCAGCTTGGACATGGGGGATCAGCCCCAGCATTTT. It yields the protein CASSLDMGDQPQHF.

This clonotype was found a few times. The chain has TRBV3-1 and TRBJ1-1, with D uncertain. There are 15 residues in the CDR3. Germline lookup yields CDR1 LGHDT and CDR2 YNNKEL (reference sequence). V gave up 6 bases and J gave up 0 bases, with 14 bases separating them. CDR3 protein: CASRPQEGLNTEAFF. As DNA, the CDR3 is TGTGCCAGCAGGCCGCAAGAGGGTCTGAACACTGAAGCTTTCTTT.

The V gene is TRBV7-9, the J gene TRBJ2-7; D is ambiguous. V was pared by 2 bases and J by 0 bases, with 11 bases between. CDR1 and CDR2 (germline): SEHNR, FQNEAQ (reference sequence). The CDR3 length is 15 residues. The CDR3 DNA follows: TGTGCCAGCAGCTTAATCCCCCAGAGCTCCTACGAGCAGTACTTC. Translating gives CASSLIPQSSYEQYF.

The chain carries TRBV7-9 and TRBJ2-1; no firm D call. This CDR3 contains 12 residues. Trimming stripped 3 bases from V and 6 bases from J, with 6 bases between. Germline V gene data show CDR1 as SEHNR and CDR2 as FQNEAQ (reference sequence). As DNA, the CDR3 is TGTGCCAGCAGCTTTCATTTCAATGAGCAGTTCTTC. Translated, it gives CASSFHFNEQFF. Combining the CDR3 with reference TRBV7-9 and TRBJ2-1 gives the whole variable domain DTGVSQNPRHKITKRGQNVTFRCDPISEHNRLYWYRQTLGQGPEFLTYFQNEAQLEKSRLLSDRFSAERPKGSFSTLEIQRTEQGDSAMYLCASSFHFNEQFFGPGTRLTVL.

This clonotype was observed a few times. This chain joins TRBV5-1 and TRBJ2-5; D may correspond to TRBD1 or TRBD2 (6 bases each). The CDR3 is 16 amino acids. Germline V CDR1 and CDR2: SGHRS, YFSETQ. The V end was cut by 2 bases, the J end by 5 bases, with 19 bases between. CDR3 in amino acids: CASSLPAGGVWETQYF. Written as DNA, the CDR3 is TGCGCCAGCAGCTTACCGGCCGGGGGCGTTTGGGAGACCCAGTACTTC.

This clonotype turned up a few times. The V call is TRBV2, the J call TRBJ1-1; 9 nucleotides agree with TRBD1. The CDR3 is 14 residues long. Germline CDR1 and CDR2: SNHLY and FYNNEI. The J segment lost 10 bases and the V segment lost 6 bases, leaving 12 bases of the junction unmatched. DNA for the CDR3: TGTGCCAGCAGAGTAGGGACAGGGACGTCGCGAGCTTTCTTT. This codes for CASRVGTGTSRAFF.

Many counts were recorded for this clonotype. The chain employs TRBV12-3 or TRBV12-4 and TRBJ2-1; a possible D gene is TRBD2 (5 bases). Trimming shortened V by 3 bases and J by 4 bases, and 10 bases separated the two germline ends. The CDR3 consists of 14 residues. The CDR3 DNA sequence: TGTGCCAGCAGTTTCGGCGGGCTTTACAATGAGCAGTTCTTC. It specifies CASSFGGLYNEQFF.

CDR3 loop: CASSWTSGGDGTGELFF. For the CDR3, the DNA is TGTGCCAGCAGCTGGACTAGCGGGGGAGATGGCACCGGGGAGCTGTTTTTT. V gene TRBV11-2 combines with J gene TRBJ2-2; 13 nucleotides match TRBD2. V lost 4 bases, J lost 4 bases, and 6 bases stayed unmatched. This CDR3 has 17 amino acids. The germline V gene has CDR1 SGHAT and CDR2 FQNNGV.

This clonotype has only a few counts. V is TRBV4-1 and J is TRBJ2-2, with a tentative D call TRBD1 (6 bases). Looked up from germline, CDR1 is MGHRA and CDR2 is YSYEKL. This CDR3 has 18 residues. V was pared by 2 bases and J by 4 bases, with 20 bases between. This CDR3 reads CASSQKTENRVRTGELFF. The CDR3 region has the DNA TGCGCCAGCAGCCAAAAAACCGAGAACAGGGTCCGCACCGGGGAGCTGTTTTTT.

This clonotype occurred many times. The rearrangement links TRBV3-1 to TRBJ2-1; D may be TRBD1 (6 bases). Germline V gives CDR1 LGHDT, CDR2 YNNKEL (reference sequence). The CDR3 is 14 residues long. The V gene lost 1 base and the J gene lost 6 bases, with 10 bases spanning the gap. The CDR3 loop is CASSQGRGGNEQFF. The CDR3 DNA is TGTGCCAGCAGCCAAGGCAGGGGCGGCAATGAGCAGTTCTTC.